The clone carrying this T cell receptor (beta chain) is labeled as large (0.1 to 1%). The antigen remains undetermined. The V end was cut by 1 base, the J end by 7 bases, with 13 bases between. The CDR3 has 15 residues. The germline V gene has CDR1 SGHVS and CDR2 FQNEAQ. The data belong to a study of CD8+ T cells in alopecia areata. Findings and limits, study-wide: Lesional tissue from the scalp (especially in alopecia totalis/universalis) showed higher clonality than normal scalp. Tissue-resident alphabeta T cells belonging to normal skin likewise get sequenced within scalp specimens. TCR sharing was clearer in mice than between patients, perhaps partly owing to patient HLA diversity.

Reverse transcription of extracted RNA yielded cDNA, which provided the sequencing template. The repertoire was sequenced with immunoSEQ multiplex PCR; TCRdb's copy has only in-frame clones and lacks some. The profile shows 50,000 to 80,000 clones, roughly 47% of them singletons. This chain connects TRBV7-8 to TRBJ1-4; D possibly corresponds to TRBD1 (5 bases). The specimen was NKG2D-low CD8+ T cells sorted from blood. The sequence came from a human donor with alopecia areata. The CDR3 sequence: CASSLEGTRSEKLFF. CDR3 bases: TGTGCCAGCAGCTTAGAGGGGACTCGCAGTGAAAAACTGTTTTTT.